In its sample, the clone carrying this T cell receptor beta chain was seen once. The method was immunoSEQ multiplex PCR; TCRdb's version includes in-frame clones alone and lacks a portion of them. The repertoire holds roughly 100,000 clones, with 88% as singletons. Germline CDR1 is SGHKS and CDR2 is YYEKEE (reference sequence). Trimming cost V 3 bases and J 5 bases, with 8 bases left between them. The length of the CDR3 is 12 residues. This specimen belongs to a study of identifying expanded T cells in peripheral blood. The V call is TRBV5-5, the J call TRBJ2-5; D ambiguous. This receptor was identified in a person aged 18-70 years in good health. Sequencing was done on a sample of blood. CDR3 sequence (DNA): TGTGCCAGCAGCTCCCGTGAGGAGACCCAGTACTTC. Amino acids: CASSSREETQYF.